This T cell receptor (beta chain) originates from a study of cytomegalovirus exposure and HLA in healthy donors. Study-wide results and caveats: Across donors, presence/absence analyses took sequencing depth to be roughly uniform. Fewer N-insertions than the approximately 700-donor mean were reportedly shown by an Asian-associated ancestry cluster in a later analysis.

The PCR used 60 Vbeta and 13 Jbeta primers. Assay: immunoSEQ multiplex PCR; the TCRdb copy retains only in-frame clones and omits some. The table shows 150,000 or so clones, with over 80% occurring only once. V dropped 6 bases and J dropped 7; count of bases not matched to a gene: 14. The CDR3 has 15 amino acids. Germline CDR1 is SGHRS and CDR2 is YFSETQ. Comment on this clone: Its antigen is still unknown.

The gene calls are TRBV5-1 and TRBJ2-5; 8 bases align to TRBD2. The sequenced sample was PBMCs. The clonotype originates from a male donor in good health and CMV-seropositive. The CDR3 loop is CASTPSGPRGGTQYF. The CDR3 bases are TGCGCCAGCACGCCTAGCGGGCCCCGTGGGGGGACCCAGTACTTC.